A single sample is the source of the 26 T cell receptor beta chains below, sequenced in a study of blood T cell repertoires in COVID-19. Here immunoSEQ multiplex PCR was the method, and the copy in TCRdb shows in-frame clones only, minus some. The data show approximately 190,000 clones, approximately 90% seen once. The material sequenced was peripheral blood. The receptors were gathered from a man aged 50 to 60 with acute or convalescent COVID-19.

This chain uses TRBV11-2 with TRBJ1-1, with 9 bases matching TRBD1. V trimming: 0 bases; J trimming: 6 bases; junction bases outside the gene matches: 8. The CDR3 is 16 amino acids. Looked up from germline, CDR1 is SGHAT and CDR2 is FQNNGV. CDR3: CASSLDAGTGRAEAFF. The CDR3 coding sequence is TGTGCCAGCAGCTTAGATGCGGGGACAGGGAGGGCTGAAGCTTTCTTT.

The chain joins TRBV7-2 to TRBJ2-3; D might be TRBD1 (6 bases). V was cut by 0 bases and J by 0 bases, with 13 bases left in between. The CDR3 covers 17 residues. Germline V CDR1 and CDR2: SGHTA, FQGNSA. CDR3: CASSLAVGAQSTDTQYF. The CDR3 bases are TGTGCCAGCAGCTTAGCGGTGGGGGCTCAGAGCACAGATACGCAGTATTTT.

The V gene is TRBV16, the J gene TRBJ1-2; 10 nucleotides align to TRBD1. CDR1 is KGHSY, CDR2 FQNENV, per germline. This CDR3 contains 15 residues. Unmatched junction bases numbered 10, after V lost 4 bases and J lost 8 bases. The chain's CDR3 is CASSPTGQGTRGYTF. The CDR3 DNA follows: TGTGCCAGCAGCCCCACGGGACAGGGGACTCGGGGCTACACCTTC.

The chain combines TRBV28 with TRBJ2-7; weak D call: TRBD1 (7 bases). The CDR3 extends over 15 amino acids. V was pared by 3 bases and J by 1 base, with 13 bases between. The germline V gene encodes CDR1 MDHEN and CDR2 SYDVKM. The CDR3 here is CASSLGRGASYEQYF. The CDR3 DNA sequence: TGTGCCAGCAGTTTGGGCAGGGGGGCTTCCTACGAGCAGTACTTC.

The chain combines TRBV6-5 with TRBJ1-5; D possibly corresponds to TRBD1 (5 bases). CDR3 length: 13 residues. V was cut by 5 bases and J by 3 bases, with 8 bases left in between. Germline CDR1 MNHEY, CDR2 SVGAGI. CDR3 sequence (DNA): TGTGCCAGCAGTCTGACAGTCAATCAGCCCCAGCATTTT. Translated: CASSLTVNQPQHF.

The chain carries TRBV19 and TRBJ1-1, with 7 bases identical to TRBD1. Germline V gives CDR1 LNHDA, CDR2 SQIVND (reference sequence). The V segment lost 6 bases and the J segment 1 base; nucleotides outside the gene matches: 14. The CDR3 loop spans 17 amino acids. CDR3 coding DNA: TGTGCCAGTAGGAGAGGGACAGTAAGGAGGGGGAACACTGAAGCTTTCTTT. It specifies CASRRGTVRRGNTEAFF.

This chain joins TRBV4-1 and TRBJ1-6; D unresolved. V was trimmed by 0 bases and J by 14 bases, leaving 11 bases between them. Per germline, CDR1 MGHRA and CDR2 YSYEKL. This CDR3 contains 13 residues. The DNA of the CDR3 is TGCGCCAGCAGCCAAGATCGAGGTAGCTCCCTCCACTTT. It codes for CASSQDRGSSLHF.

The rearrangement uses TRBV19 and TRBJ1-5, with D possibly matching TRBD1 (5 bases). The CDR3 spans 12 residues. V lost 5 bases to trimming and J lost 6 bases, with 8 bases between them. CDR1 LNHDA and CDR2 SQIVND come from the germline V gene (reference sequence). The CDR3 is CASSGGAQPQHF. The CDR3 coding sequence is TGTGCCAGTAGTGGAGGGGCTCAGCCCCAGCATTTT.

This clone appeared a single time. The V and J genes are TRBV6-6 and TRBJ2-7; a possible D gene is TRBD2 (5 bases). Trimming pared 8 bases from V and 1 base from J, leaving 12 bases between. The CDR3 length is 13 residues. CDR1 and CDR2 (germline): MNHNY, SVGAGI (reference sequence). CDR3 residues: CASAFRGSYEQYV. As DNA, the CDR3 is TGTGCCAGCGCATTCCGGGGTTCCTACGAGCAGTACGTC.

J is TRBJ1-2 and V is TRBV5-1, with D tentatively TRBD1 (6 bases). V was pared by 4 bases and J by 3 bases, with 13 bases between. This CDR3 comprises 14 residues. Germline CDR1 is SGHRS and CDR2 is YFSETQ. Written as DNA, the CDR3 is TGCGCCAGCAGCCCGGGGCAGGGGTACTATGGCTACACCTTC. Translated, it gives CASSPGQGYYGYTF.

The chain is built from TRBV2 and TRBJ2-2; D gene unclear. Germline CDR1 and CDR2: SNHLY and FYNNEI. The V end was cut by 4 bases, the J end by 3 bases, with 15 bases between. This CDR3 comprises 16 residues. The CDR3 loop reads CASSATGPSYTGELFF. The DNA for the CDR3 is TGTGCCAGCAGTGCTACCGGTCCCTCCTACACCGGGGAGCTGTTTTTT.

This clone turned up a few times. The gene calls are TRBV11-2 and TRBJ1-6; no clear D. V was cut by 5 bases and J by 9 bases, with 8 bases left in between. The CDR3 contains 12 residues. Germline CDR1 and CDR2: SGHAT and FQNNGV. CDR3 protein: CASSREASPLHF. CDR3 DNA: TGTGCCAGCAGCCGAGAAGCTTCACCCCTCCACTTT.

V and J are TRBV14 and TRBJ1-2; D remains unclear. Germline CDR1 and CDR2: SGHDN and FVKESK. The CDR3 has 13 amino acids. V was cut by 4 bases and J by 6 bases, with 12 bases left in between. CDR3 sequence reads: CASSLAVRDGYTF. The DNA for the CDR3 is TGTGCCAGCAGCCTTGCGGTGCGGGATGGCTACACCTTC.

With regard to this clone: The germline gene is not matched at one end of the junction; a read error may be the cause. The rearrangement joins TRBV15 to TRBJ1-1; TRBD1 might be the D (5 bases). This CDR3 contains 11 residues. The germline CDR1 and CDR2 sequences are LNHNV and YYDKDF (reference sequence). CDR3 amino acids: CATSREGQGSF. The CDR3 DNA reads TGTGCCACCAGCAGAGAGGGGCAAGGAAGCTTT.

The genes are TRBV6-5 and TRBJ1-2, with D possibly being TRBD1 (6 bases). The V gene lost 6 bases and the J gene lost 5 bases, with 13 bases spanning the gap. CDR1 is MNHEY, CDR2 SVGAGI, per germline. The CDR3 sequence is 13 residues long. The CDR3 is CASRDSLGYGYTF. For the CDR3, the DNA is TGTGCCAGCAGGGACAGTTTAGGGTATGGCTACACCTTC.

This chain's CDR3 is CSVAGLAENTGELFF. The CDR3 DNA is TGCAGCGTTGCTGGTCTAGCGGAAAACACCGGGGAGCTGTTTTTT. The chain links TRBV29-1 to TRBJ2-2; 7 bases align to TRBD2. The V and J ends lost 4 bases and 2 bases, in that order; junction bases with no gene match: 7. The CDR3 is 15 residues long. From germline, CDR1 is SQVTM and CDR2 ANQGSEA.

CDR3 DNA sequence: TGCAGCGCAGACAGGGGCACCGGGGAGCTGTTTTTT. Translation gives CSADRGTGELFF. This chain joins TRBV29-1 and TRBJ2-2; 8 nucleotides line up with TRBD1. The CDR3 is 12 residues long. Losses at the gene ends were 7 bases for V and 4 bases for J; bases not matched to a gene: 2. Looked up from germline, CDR1 is SQVTM and CDR2 is ANQGSEA.

V is TRBV6-6 and J is TRBJ1-5; D unclear. V was cut by 7 bases and J by 7 bases, with 17 bases left in between. Germline V gene data show CDR1 as MNHNY and CDR2 as SVGAGI (reference sequence). The length of the CDR3 is 14 residues. As DNA, the CDR3 is TGTGCCAGCACCAACGAGGCCGGAGCGCAGCCCCAGCATTTT. It yields the protein CASTNEAGAQPQHF.

The chain joins TRBV18 to TRBJ2-7, with TRBD2 as a possible D gene (6 bases). The germline V and J ends were trimmed by 6 bases and 6 bases, with 15 bases remaining between them. The CDR3 runs to 13 residues. Germline V gene data show CDR1 as KGHSH and CDR2 as LQKENI. This CDR3 is CASSQGAGGEQYV. CDR3 bases: TGTGCCAGCTCTCAAGGGGCCGGGGGCGAGCAGTACGTC.

The chain joins TRBV14 to TRBJ1-4; 10 nucleotides align to TRBD1. CDR3 length: 15 residues. V was pared by 1 base and J by 7 bases, with 3 bases of the junction left unmatched. Germline V gives CDR1 SGHDN, CDR2 FVKESK. CDR3 sequence (DNA): TGTGCCAGCAGCCAAGGACAGGGGGCAGCTGAAAAACTGTTTTTT. Translated: CASSQGQGAAEKLFF.

The V and J genes are TRBV6-5 and TRBJ2-7, with TRBD1 matching 9 bases. Germline CDR1 is MNHEY and CDR2 is SVGAGI. The trim removed 0 bases at V and 4 bases at J, leaving 7 bases unmatched. The CDR3 extends over 16 amino acids. CDR3 sequence (DNA): TGTGCCAGCAGTTACTCGGTTTTGGACAGGGGTTACGAGCAGTACGTC. Protein: CASSYSVLDRGYEQYV.

The chain carries TRBV4-2 and TRBJ1-3; D uncertain. In germline, CDR1 is LGHNA, CDR2 YNFKEQ. Trimming removed 1 base at V and 1 base at J, with 8 bases between. The CDR3 covers 15 residues. CDR3 in DNA: TGTGCCAGCAGCCAAGGAGCGGAGTCTGGAAACACCATATATTTT. The encoded protein is CASSQGAESGNTIYF.

This clone was seen a handful of times. The chain combines TRBV20-1 with TRBJ2-7; D is possibly TRBD1 (5 bases). Trimming stripped 3 bases from V and 6 bases from J, with 12 bases between. Looked up from germline, CDR1 is DFQATT and CDR2 is SNEGSKA (reference sequence). The CDR3 is 12 residues long. The CDR3 loop reads CSASMDNLEQYV. The CDR3 nucleotides are TGCAGTGCTAGTATGGACAACCTCGAGCAGTACGTC.

The rearrangement uses TRBV6-5 and TRBJ2-1; 7 positions agree with TRBD1. Germline loops: CDR1 MNHEY, CDR2 SVGAGI. V trimming: 5 bases; J trimming: 4 bases; junction bases outside the gene matches: 5. There are 14 residues in the CDR3. In nucleotides, the CDR3 is TGTGCCAGCAGTCCCGGGACAGCATACAATGAGCAGTTCTTC. Amino acids: CASSPGTAYNEQFF.

The chain links TRBV7-2 to TRBJ2-1, with unresolved D. This CDR3 is built from 12 residues. The V gene lost 5 bases and the J gene lost 8 bases, with 10 bases spanning the gap. Germline V lookup: CDR1 SGHTA, CDR2 FQGNSA. CDR3 loop: CASSLQWYEQFF. The CDR3 DNA follows: TGTGCCAGCAGCCTGCAGTGGTATGAGCAGTTCTTC. Variable domain in full (rest from reference TRBV7-2 and TRBJ2-1): GAGVSQSPSNKVTEKGKDVELRCDPISGHTALYWYRQSLGQGLEFLIYFQGNSAPDKSGLPSDRFSAERTGGSVSTLTIQRTQQEDSAVYLCASSLQWYEQFFGPGTRLTVL.

The chain joins TRBV10-3 to TRBJ2-5, with 8 bases aligning to TRBD2. Germline V gives CDR1 ENHRY, CDR2 SYGVKD. The trim removed 3 bases at V and 5 bases at J, leaving 8 bases unmatched. The CDR3 loop spans 15 amino acids. The CDR3 sequence is CAISDLAGGRETQYF. The CDR3 DNA reads as TGTGCCATCAGTGACTTGGCGGGGGGCAGGGAGACCCAGTACTTC.